A single sample is the source of the 31 T cell receptor beta chains below, sequenced in a study of blood T cell repertoires in COVID-19. Clones were read by immunoSEQ multiplex PCR, and TCRdb kept only the in-frame ones, dropping some. The table lists more than 300,000 clones, about 89% of them singletons. Sequenced material: PBMCs or T cells enriched from blood (not recorded which). The receptors here all came from a woman in her thirties or forties who had been exposed to COVID-19.

V is TRBV3-1 (or the pseudogene TRBV3-2) and J is TRBJ1-2; unclear D gene. The CDR3 extends over 15 amino acids. CDR1 LGHDT and CDR2 YNNKEL come from the germline V gene (reference sequence). Trimming removed 0 bases from V and 4 bases from J, with 12 bases in between. The DNA for the CDR3 is TGTGCCAGCAGCCAAGATCGAGGATCGGCCTATGGCTACACCTTC. It yields the protein CASSQDRGSAYGYTF.

This chain joins TRBV7-2 and TRBJ1-3; a weak D match, TRBD1 (6 bases). This CDR3 region has 15 residues. Germline V gene data show CDR1 as SGHTA and CDR2 as FQGNSA. Trimming took off 0 bases at V and 6 bases at J, with 12 bases between the two ends. The CDR3 DNA reads as TGTGCCAGCAGCTTAGCGGGGAACAGGGTAAACACCATATATTTT. Its protein is CASSLAGNRVNTIYF.

In this sample, this clone turned up a few times. This chain uses TRBV3-1 (or the pseudogene TRBV3-2) with TRBJ2-2, with 7 bases identical to TRBD2. V lost 5 bases to trimming and J lost 6 bases; unmatched junction nucleotides: 9. Germline loops: CDR1 LGHDT, CDR2 YNNKEL (reference sequence). The CDR3 length is 15 residues. The CDR3 nucleotides read TGTGCCAGCAGCAAAGGACTAGGACCTTCCGGGGAGCTGTTTTTT. Translation gives CASSKGLGPSGELFF.

The chain has TRBV2 and TRBJ2-4, with a tentative D call TRBD1 (5 bases). The V gene lost 4 bases and the J gene lost 7 bases, with 5 bases spanning the gap. CDR1 and CDR2 from the germline V gene are SNHLY and FYNNEI. There are 11 residues in the CDR3. CDR3 bases: TGTGCCAGCAGTGCAGGGAACATTCAGTACTTC. Encoded protein: CASSAGNIQYF.

The gene calls are TRBV2 and TRBJ2-2; maybe TRBD1 (6 bases). The CDR3 runs to 15 residues. V was shortened by 1 base and J by 2 bases, with 8 bases between the two germline ends. Looked up from germline, CDR1 is SNHLY and CDR2 is FYNNEI. The CDR3 bases are TGTGCCAGCAGTGAAGGGACAGCAAACACCGGGGAGCTGTTTTTT. Its translation: CASSEGTANTGELFF.

The chain uses TRBV2 and TRBJ1-2; D unclear. The V gene's germline CDR1 is SNHLY and CDR2 FYNNEI. Trimming removed 6 bases from V and 4 bases from J, with 9 bases in between. The CDR3 has 12 residues. CDR3 residues: CASRVGGYGYTF. CDR3 bases: TGTGCCAGCAGGGTGGGAGGCTATGGCTACACCTTC.

This chain joins TRBV24-1 and TRBJ1-2, with 8 bases aligning to TRBD1. The germline CDR1 and CDR2 sequences are KGHDR and SFDVKD. The CDR3 runs to 14 residues. Trimming cost V 4 bases and J 4 bases; bases outside gene matches: 4. The CDR3 reads CATSDGTGSYGYTF. CDR3 nucleotides: TGTGCCACCAGTGACGGGACAGGTTCCTATGGCTACACCTTC.

The chain recombines TRBV11-2 with TRBJ2-7; 12 nucleotides agree with TRBD2. Germline assignment: CDR1 SGHAT and CDR2 FQNNGV. The CDR3 has 18 residues. J lost 5 bases, V lost 5 bases, and 16 bases had no gene match. DNA for the CDR3: TGTGCCAGCAGCCTTAAGGGCCTTACTAGCGGGGGGAGGAACGAGCAGTACTTC. Translated: CASSLKGLTSGGRNEQYF.

The chain has TRBV11-1 and TRBJ2-7, with 8 positions matching TRBD1. CDR3 size: 15 residues. The J segment lost 3 bases and the V segment lost 4 bases, leaving 8 bases of the junction unmatched. Germline CDR1 and CDR2: SGHAT and FQDESV (reference sequence). The CDR3 sequence is CASSYGGTGRYEQYF. The CDR3 DNA reads TGTGCCAGCAGCTACGGTGGGACAGGTCGCTACGAGCAGTACTTC.

The genes are TRBV24-1 and TRBJ2-2; D perhaps matches TRBD2 (6 bases). Germline values: CDR1 KGHDR, CDR2 SFDVKD. V gave up 2 bases and J gave up 6 bases, with 30 bases separating them. The length of the CDR3 is 21 residues. CDR3 nucleotides: TGTGCCACCAGTGATTCCCCTGGGGCCGAGACTTACCGGGGGATACCCGGGGAGCTGTTTTTT. Amino acids: CATSDSPGAETYRGIPGELFF.

The chain combines TRBV4-3 with TRBJ2-7; D is unclear. Trimming removed 4 bases from V and 0 bases from J, with 7 bases in between. The CDR3 is 13 residues long. Per the germline V gene, CDR1 is LGHNA and CDR2 is YSLEER. The CDR3 DNA reads as TGCGCCAGCAGCCGAGACGTCTCCTACGAGCAGTACTTC. It codes for CASSRDVSYEQYF.

The chain links TRBV5-1 to TRBJ1-5, with a possible D match to TRBD1 (6 bases). V was cut by 3 bases and J by 3 bases, with 10 bases left in between. The CDR3 consists of 14 residues. Germline values: CDR1 SGHRS, CDR2 YFSETQ. CDR3 loop: CASSSGQFNQPQHF. The CDR3 DNA reads TGCGCCAGCAGCTCAGGACAGTTCAATCAGCCCCAGCATTTT.

The chain employs TRBV29-1 and TRBJ1-1; 9 bases align to TRBD1. The V segment lost 7 bases and the J segment 12 bases; nucleotides outside the gene matches: 12. There are 12 residues in the CDR3. Per germline, CDR1 SQVTM and CDR2 ANQGSEA. The CDR3 DNA reads as TGCAGCGCTACTACAGGGGGCCGCGGGACTTTCTTT. Its translation: CSATTGGRGTFF.

This sequence joins TRBV7-9 and TRBJ1-1, with TRBD1 as a possible D gene (5 bases). V lost 5 bases to trimming and J lost 8 bases, with 18 bases between them. The CDR3 is 14 amino acids. CDR1 is SEHNR and CDR2 is FQNEAQ in the germline V gene (reference sequence). The CDR3 DNA follows: TGTGCCAGCAGCACACGACAGACCCGGGAGGAAGCTTTCTTT. It specifies CASSTRQTREEAFF.

This chain uses TRBV7-9 with TRBJ1-1; the D gene is possibly TRBD1 (5 bases). The CDR3 covers 18 residues. Trimming stripped 4 bases from V and 1 base from J, with 22 bases between. The germline V gene encodes CDR1 SEHNR and CDR2 FQNEAQ (reference sequence). This chain's CDR3 is CASSYPREGSNSNTEAFF. The DNA for the CDR3 is TGTGCCAGCAGCTACCCTAGGGAGGGGAGTAATTCGAACACTGAAGCTTTCTTT.

This rearrangement joins TRBV3-1 (or the pseudogene TRBV3-2) to TRBJ1-5; D is perhaps TRBD1 (5 bases). The germline CDR1 and CDR2 sequences are LGHDT and YNNKEL (reference sequence). The CDR3 loop spans 14 amino acids. The germline V and J ends were trimmed by 2 bases and 7 bases, with 12 bases remaining between them. The CDR3: CASSQSRGGQPQHF. The CDR3 nucleotides read TGTGCCAGCAGCCAATCAAGGGGTGGACAGCCCCAGCATTTT.

This clone was seen a single time. The J gene is TRBJ2-7, the V gene TRBV7-8; 9 nucleotides line up with TRBD2. The trim removed 1 base at V and 6 bases at J, leaving 13 bases unmatched. Germline lookup yields CDR1 SGHVS and CDR2 FQNEAQ. The CDR3 contains 17 residues. The CDR3 loop is CASSLVGAGGPLGEQYF. The CDR3 region has the DNA TGTGCCAGCAGCTTAGTTGGCGCGGGAGGGCCGTTGGGCGAGCAGTACTTC.

The chain combines TRBV19 with TRBJ1-4; 7 bases align to TRBD1. The CDR3 spans 15 residues. Trimming cost V 4 bases and J 3 bases; bases outside gene matches: 5. Germline loops: CDR1 LNHDA, CDR2 SQIVND (reference sequence). As DNA, the CDR3 is TGTGCCAGTAGTAGAGGGACAGCTTCTAATGAAAAACTGTTTTTT. It specifies CASSRGTASNEKLFF.

The chain combines TRBV2 with TRBJ1-6; tentatively, D is TRBD1 (5 bases). V gave up 10 bases and J gave up 7 bases, with 14 bases separating them. Germline V gene lookup returns CDR1 SNHLY and CDR2 FYNNEI. The CDR3 extends over 13 amino acids. CDR3 coding DNA: TGTGCCACCAGCCAGGGTGAAAATTCACCCCTCCACTTT. It is translated as CATSQGENSPLHF.

The chain links TRBV24-1 to TRBJ1-2; TRBD1 is a possible D gene (6 bases). With 3 bases removed from V and 2 bases from J, the gap between germline ends came to 15 bases. From germline, CDR1 is KGHDR and CDR2 SFDVKD. The CDR3 spans 16 residues. DNA for the CDR3: TGTGCCACCAGTGATACCAGACAGGACGAAAACTATGGCTACACCTTC. Its protein product is CATSDTRQDENYGYTF.

This clone turned up a few times. The chain uses TRBV6-5 and TRBJ2-7, with a weak D call TRBD1 (5 bases). The CDR3 loop spans 14 amino acids. Germline V CDR1 and CDR2: MNHEY, SVGAGI. Deletions cut 7 bases from V and 2 bases from J, with 15 bases between. CDR3 coding DNA: TGTGCCAGCACTACAAGGGGCAGCACCTACGAGCAGTACTTC. Translation: CASTTRGSTYEQYF.

V is TRBV4-1 and J is TRBJ2-2; 9 positions match TRBD2. Per germline, CDR1 MGHRA and CDR2 YSYEKL. The length of the CDR3 is 14 residues. The DNA of the CDR3 is TGCGGTAGCAGCGGGCGGGGGGGAGACGGGGAGCTGTTTTTT. This encodes CGSSGRGGDGELFF.

V usage is TRBV15 and J usage is TRBJ1-5; D possibly corresponds to TRBD1 (5 bases). Germline CDR1 and CDR2: LNHNV and YYDKDF (reference sequence). The CDR3 extends over 16 amino acids. Trimming pared 0 bases from V and 3 bases from J, leaving 12 bases between. Here the CDR3 DNA reads TGTGCCACCAGCAGAGATCGAAAGGGGTACAATCAGCCCCAGCATTTT. Translation: CATSRDRKGYNQPQHF.

The V call is TRBV20-1, the J call TRBJ1-1; tentative D call: TRBD1 (6 bases). Germline CDR1 and CDR2: DFQATT and SNEGSKA (reference sequence). V lost 3 bases to trimming and J lost 1 base, with 12 bases between them. The CDR3 sequence is 14 residues long. CDR3 sequence (DNA): TGCAGTGCTAGTAGGGACACTTCGAACACTGAAGCTTTCTTT. The encoded protein is CSASRDTSNTEAFF.

This clone was seen a single time. A read error may account for a junction end that differs from germline. This chain links TRBV6-4 with TRBJ1-2; 7 positions match TRBD1. The CDR3 has 12 amino acids. Germline-derived CDR1 and CDR2 are MRHNA and SNTAGT. The chain's CDR3 is CASSDPIQGPPF. The CDR3 DNA sequence: TGTGCCAGCAGTGACCCCATACAGGGGCCGCCGTTC.

CDR3 sequence (DNA): TGTGCCAGCAGCTTCCAACTAACCATCAATGAGCAGTTCTTC. This codes for CASSFQLTINEQFF. The J gene is TRBJ2-1, the V gene TRBV7-2; no clear D. This CDR3 is 14 amino acids long. Trimming took off 3 bases at V and 6 bases at J, with 12 bases between the two ends. Germline V CDR1 and CDR2: SGHTA, FQGNSA.

The rearrangement links TRBV19 to TRBJ1-4; D is uncertain. The CDR3 spans 13 residues. CDR1 LNHDA and CDR2 SQIVND come from the germline V gene (reference sequence). V lost 5 bases to trimming and J lost 8 bases, with 12 bases between them. DNA for the CDR3: TGTGCCAGTAGTCTCTGGGGAGGCGAAAAACTGTTTTTT. Residues: CASSLWGGEKLFF.

Comments on this clone: The junction and the germline gene differ at one end; a read error may be behind it. The chain recombines TRBV6-5 with TRBJ1-3; D perhaps matches TRBD1 (6 bases). The germline V gene has CDR1 MNHEY and CDR2 SVGAGI. The CDR3 totals 15 residues. CDR3 loop: CASSPDSRVDRPDCW. The CDR3 DNA is TGTGCCAGCAGCCCGGACAGTCGGGTAGACAGGCCGGACTGTTGG.

The rearrangement joins TRBV3-1 (or the pseudogene TRBV3-2) to TRBJ2-5; D perhaps matches TRBD2 (5 bases). The CDR3 spans 12 residues. V was pared by 6 bases and J by 7 bases, with 12 bases between. Germline-derived CDR1 and CDR2 are LGHDT and YNNKEL (reference sequence). CDR3 DNA sequence: TGTGCCAGCAGTCCACTTCGGGGGACCCAGTACTTC. This gives the protein CASSPLRGTQYF.

The chain uses TRBV7-2 and TRBJ2-7; TRBD2 might be the D (6 bases). The CDR3 sequence is 16 residues long. CDR1 and CDR2 from the germline V gene are SGHTA and FQGNSA. Trimming took 3 bases from V and 3 from J, leaving 18 bases between them. CDR3 DNA sequence: TGTGCCAGCAGCTTCTATTCGACTAGGGCTAACTACGAGCAGTACTTC. This translates into CASSFYSTRANYEQYF.

Comment on this clone: A junction boundary mismatches the germline segment, possibly from a read error. The genes are TRBV12-3 or TRBV12-4 and TRBJ2-5; 8 bases match TRBD2. The CDR3 has 12 residues. Written as DNA, the CDR3 is TGTGCCAGCAGTTTAGTCGCGGGGGGAAGAAACTTC. It encodes CASSLVAGGRNF.